A single sample is the source of the 16 T cell receptor beta chains below, sequenced in a study of control samples from healthy donors and cancer patients. Sequencing used immunoSEQ multiplex PCR; TCRdb keeps in-frame clones, though not all of them. Here the sample spans roughly 120,000 clones, about nine tenths being singletons. Sequencing input: blood. The receptors shown here come from a man between 35 and 55 years old in good health.

This sequence joins TRBV20-1 and TRBJ1-4; tentative D call: TRBD1 (6 bases). CDR3 length: 15 residues. Germline CDR1 DFQATT, CDR2 SNEGSKA (reference sequence). V gave up 3 bases and J gave up 1 base, with 12 bases separating them. The CDR3 protein is CSASNRGRTNEKLFF. The CDR3 DNA follows: TGCAGTGCTAGTAACCGGGGGCGAACTAATGAAAAACTGTTTTTT.

The rearrangement links TRBV2 to TRBJ1-6; D is perhaps TRBD1 (5 bases). The CDR3 covers 14 residues. Looked up from germline, CDR1 is SNHLY and CDR2 is FYNNEI. Trimming cost V 6 bases and J 9 bases, with 15 bases left between them. CDR3 nucleotides: TGTGCCAGCAGAGGGGACTCAGAGATTTCACCCCTCCACTTT. Protein: CASRGDSEISPLHF.

The rearrangement joins TRBV5-1 to TRBJ2-7; unclear D gene. The germline V gene encodes CDR1 SGHRS and CDR2 YFSETQ. V was shortened by 0 bases and J by 0 bases, with 4 bases between the two germline ends. This CDR3 has 13 residues. This chain's CDR3 is CASSLGFSYEQYF. CDR3 nucleotides: TGCGCCAGCAGCTTGGGCTTCTCCTACGAGCAGTACTTC.

This chain uses TRBV4-1 with TRBJ2-2, with unresolved D. Per the germline V gene, CDR1 is MGHRA and CDR2 is YSYEKL. V was shortened by 4 bases and J by 7 bases, with 16 bases between the two germline ends. This CDR3 has 15 residues. CDR3 sequence (DNA): TGCGCCAGCAGCCCGACGGTTCTTGGTGGCGGGGAGCTGTTTTTT. Amino acid sequence: CASSPTVLGGGELFF.

The rearrangement links TRBV30 to TRBJ1-3; D not certain. The CDR3 is 12 amino acids. The germline V gene encodes CDR1 GTSNPN and CDR2 SVGIG (reference sequence). Trimming cost V 1 base and J 2 bases, with 3 bases left between them. The chain's CDR3 is CAWSAPGNTIYF. The CDR3 region has the DNA TGTGCCTGGAGTGCTCCTGGAAACACCATATATTTT. Together with reference TRBV30 and TRBJ1-3, the CDR3 gives the full variable domain: SQTIHQWPATLVQPVGSPLSLECTVEGTSNPNLYWYRQAAGRGLQLLFYSVGIGQISSEVPQNLSASRPQDRQFILSSKKLLLSDSGFYLCAWSAPGNTIYFGEGSWLTVV.

This clone was counted a single time. The V gene is TRBV5-1, the J gene TRBJ1-3; unclear D gene. Trimming shortened V by 0 bases and J by 0 bases, and 4 bases separated the two germline ends. CDR1 and CDR2 (germline): SGHRS, YFSETQ. This CDR3 spans 14 amino acids. The CDR3, as DNA: TGCGCCAGCAGCTTGGACAGCTCTGGAAACACCATATATTTT. Protein product: CASSLDSSGNTIYF. Full variable domain (outside the CDR3, taken from reference TRBV5-1 and TRBJ1-3): KAGVTQTPRYLIKTRGQQVTLSCSPISGHRSVSWYQQTPGQGLQFLFEYFSETQRNKGNFPGRFSGRQFSNSRSEMNVSTLELGDSALYLCASSLDSSGNTIYFGEGSWLTVV.

This CDR3 is CASSLGRSAYEQYF. The CDR3 DNA reads TGTGCCAGCAGTTTGGGACGATCGGCCTACGAGCAGTACTTC. The gene calls are TRBV27 and TRBJ2-7; D is tentatively TRBD1 or TRBD2 (5 bases each). With 3 bases removed from V and 2 bases from J, the gap between germline ends came to 11 bases. CDR3 size: 14 residues. Germline assignment: CDR1 MNHEY and CDR2 SMNVEV (reference sequence).

This rearrangement joins TRBV2 to TRBJ1-5; TRBD1 is a possible D gene (6 bases). V lost 4 bases and J lost 1, with 14 bases in between. The CDR3 has 16 amino acids. Germline CDR1 and CDR2: SNHLY and FYNNEI. The CDR3: CASSAILQGSNQPQHF. The CDR3 DNA reads TGTGCCAGCAGTGCAATACTACAGGGAAGCAATCAGCCCCAGCATTTT.

Note on this clone: The sample holds other DNA sequences that translate to the same CDR3. The chain employs TRBV7-2 and TRBJ1-1; D remains ambiguous. V was pared by 1 base and J by 1 base, with 4 bases between. This CDR3 is built from 13 residues. Germline CDR1 reads SGHTA; CDR2 reads FQGNSA. CDR3: CASSLGANTEAFF. The CDR3 DNA reads TGTGCCAGCAGCTTAGGGGCGAACACTGAAGCTTTCTTT.

The chain employs TRBV19 and TRBJ1-2; D gene ambiguous. CDR1 and CDR2 from the germline V gene are LNHDA and SQIVND (reference sequence). This CDR3 spans 14 amino acids. Trimming removed 6 bases at V and 6 bases at J, with 17 bases between. The DNA of the CDR3 is TGTGCCAGTAGATCCGGGAGCAACCCTGATGGCTACACCTTC. This encodes CASRSGSNPDGYTF.

The chain has TRBV6-5 and TRBJ1-5; the D is unclear. This CDR3 has 13 residues. V lost 5 bases and J 3 bases, leaving 8 bases between the germline ends. The germline gives CDR1 MNHEY, CDR2 SVGAGI. The CDR3 is CASSKTFNQPQHF. The CDR3 nucleotides read TGTGCCAGCAGTAAGACATTCAATCAGCCCCAGCATTTT.

The V call is TRBV9, the J call TRBJ1-4, with unresolved D. The length of the CDR3 is 15 residues. The germline gives CDR1 SGDLS, CDR2 YYNGEE. Trimming took 1 base from V and 4 from J, leaving 11 bases between them. The CDR3 loop reads CASSVMGGLNEKLFF. Here the CDR3 DNA reads TGTGCCAGCAGCGTAATGGGCGGGCTTAATGAAAAACTGTTTTTT.

In nucleotides, the CDR3 is TGTGCCAGCAGCAATCGGCGGGGTGGCGGCACAGATACGCAGTATTTT. Its protein is CASSNRRGGGTDTQYF. The chain has TRBV7-9 and TRBJ2-3; D might be TRBD2 (6 bases). The V gene's germline CDR1 is SEHNR and CDR2 FQNEAQ (reference sequence). This CDR3 spans 16 amino acids. The V end lost 5 bases, the J end lost 1 base, and 16 bases lay between the germline ends.

This sequence joins TRBV25-1 and TRBJ1-1; 9 bases fit TRBD1. The J segment lost 1 base and the V segment lost 6 bases, leaving 0 bases of the junction unmatched. This CDR3 has 13 amino acids. The germline V gene encodes CDR1 MGHDK and CDR2 SYGVNS. DNA of the CDR3: TGTGCCAGCAGGACAGGGGGGAACACTGAAGCTTTCTTT. Encoded protein: CASRTGGNTEAFF.

The chain carries TRBV5-4 and TRBJ2-5; 7 bases are shared with TRBD1. Germline lookup yields CDR1 SGHNT and CDR2 YYREEE (reference sequence). V was pared by 0 bases and J by 1 base, with 3 bases of the junction left unmatched. This CDR3 comprises 15 residues. CDR3 sequence (DNA): TGTGCCAGCAGCTTGGGGGGACAGCGCCAAGAGACCCAGTACTTC. It translates to CASSLGGQRQETQYF. Filled out from reference TRBV5-4 and TRBJ2-5, the complete variable domain reads ETGVTQSPTHLIKTRGQQVTLRCSSQSGHNTVSWYQQALGQGPQFIFQYYREEENGRGNFPPRFSGLQFPNYSSELNVNALELDDSALYLCASSLGGQRQETQYFGPGTRLLVL.

V and J are TRBV7-9 and TRBJ1-1; D is ambiguous. The V end lost 3 bases, the J end lost 4 bases, and 15 bases lay between the germline ends. The CDR3 runs 15 residues. Germline CDR1 and CDR2: SEHNR and FQNEAQ (reference sequence). CDR3 sequence: CASSLPGKLFTEAFF. The CDR3 DNA reads TGTGCCAGCAGCTTGCCCGGCAAGCTTTTCACTGAAGCTTTCTTT.